Shown below are 20 T cell receptor beta chains from a single sample sequenced in a study of blood T cell repertoires in COVID-19. This table comes from immunoSEQ multiplex PCR, and its TCRdb copy is limited to in-frame clones, with some not included. The table shows about 68,000 clones, with more than 75% occurring only once. Sequenced input: peripheral blood. Receptors originate from a man aged 45-60 years with active COVID-19.

CDR3 DNA: TGCAGCGCAGAGGCCGTACCGGGACAGCTAGCATTTAACACTGAAGCTTTCTTT. It is translated as CSAEAVPGQLAFNTEAFF. The gene calls are TRBV29-1 and TRBJ1-1; 7 nucleotides agree with TRBD1. The CDR3 runs to 18 residues. CDR1 is SQVTM, CDR2 ANQGSEA, per germline. The junction had 22 bases not matched to a gene; V was cut back by 7 bases and J by 2 bases.

The J gene is TRBJ2-7, the V gene TRBV11-2; unclear D gene. The CDR3 contains 16 residues. The V and J ends lost 0 bases and 0 bases respectively, with 12 bases between them. CDR1 is SGHAT, CDR2 FQNNGV, per germline. CDR3 bases: TGTGCCAGCAGCTTAGATTGGCAGTACCCCTCCTACGAGCAGTACTTC. It yields the protein CASSLDWQYPSYEQYF.

This chain links TRBV9 with TRBJ1-4, with a tentative D call TRBD1 (5 bases). Germline V gives CDR1 SGDLS, CDR2 YYNGEE. This CDR3 spans 15 amino acids. V lost 2 bases and J 0 bases, leaving 8 bases between the germline ends. The CDR3 here is CASSVGQTTNEKLFF. For the CDR3, the DNA is TGTGCCAGCAGCGTTGGACAAACAACTAATGAAAAACTGTTTTTT.

The chain uses TRBV5-1 and TRBJ2-1, with 13 bases lining up with TRBD2. Germline CDR1 reads SGHRS; CDR2 reads YFSETQ. J was trimmed by 12 bases and V by 3 bases; bases with no gene match: 15. This CDR3 comprises 17 residues. The CDR3 DNA follows: TGCGCCAGCAGCTCAGGTAGGGGGACTAGCGGGACCGATGCGCAGTTCTTC. It codes for CASSSGRGTSGTDAQFF.

This rearrangement joins TRBV4-1 to TRBJ2-1; 8 bases agree with TRBD2. The CDR3 spans 17 residues. J gave up 7 bases and V 1 base, and 12 bases lay outside the gene matches. CDR1 MGHRA and CDR2 YSYEKL come from the germline V gene. The CDR3 loop reads CASSQGAKAGAYNEQFF. The CDR3 DNA is TGCGCCAGCAGCCAAGGGGCCAAAGCGGGAGCTTATAATGAGCAGTTCTTC.

This chain joins TRBV29-1 and TRBJ2-1; D perhaps matches TRBD1 (5 bases). The CDR3 extends over 14 amino acids. V was pared by 4 bases and J by 2 bases, with 12 bases between. Germline V CDR1 and CDR2: SQVTM, ANQGSEA. Written as DNA, the CDR3 is TGCAGCGTTGGTTTCCAGGGCCCCTACAATGAGCAGTTCTTC. It encodes CSVGFQGPYNEQFF.

CDR3 sequence reads: CASRPGTAEAFF. DNA of the CDR3: TGTGCCAGCCGCCCAGGGACTGCAGAAGCTTTCTTT. This chain joins TRBV6-5 and TRBJ1-1; weak D call: TRBD1 (5 bases). Trimming pared 8 bases from V and 8 bases from J, leaving 15 bases between. Germline V gene data show CDR1 as MNHEY and CDR2 as SVGAGI. This CDR3 spans 12 amino acids.

In this sample, this clone turned up a few times. This chain connects TRBV18 to TRBJ1-6; no reliable D call. The CDR3 runs to 13 residues. V was trimmed by 3 bases and J by 8 bases, leaving 8 bases between them. Germline loops: CDR1 KGHSH, CDR2 LQKENI. The CDR3, as DNA: TGTGCCAGCTCACCTGCGCAAGATTCACCCCTCCACTTT. This translates into CASSPAQDSPLHF.

For the CDR3, the DNA is TGTGCCAGTAGTATTGATAGTCATCCAGGACAGGGGGCCCCCGGGGAGCTGTTTTTT. It yields the protein CASSIDSHPGQGAPGELFF. The chain joins TRBV19 to TRBJ2-2, with 11 bases matching TRBD1. With V trimmed by 3 bases and J by 6 bases, 15 bases remained unmatched. The V gene's germline CDR1 is LNHDA and CDR2 SQIVND (reference sequence). The CDR3 covers 19 residues.

This chain uses TRBV9 with TRBJ2-3; maybe TRBD1 (6 bases). The CDR3 covers 12 residues. V was shortened by 4 bases and J by 5 bases, with 8 bases between the two germline ends. Germline lookup yields CDR1 SGDLS and CDR2 YYNGEE. DNA of the CDR3: TGTGCCAGCAGCCCAGGGGAAGATACGCAGTATTTT. Amino acid sequence: CASSPGEDTQYF. Complete variable domain (other parts from reference TRBV9 and TRBJ2-3): DSGVTQTPKHLITATGQRVTLRCSPRSGDLSVYWYQQSLDQGLQFLIQYYNGEERAKGNILERFSAQQFPDLHSELNLSSLELGDSALYFCASSPGEDTQYFGPGTRLTVL.

This sequence joins TRBV24-1 and TRBJ2-3, with D possibly matching TRBD1 (5 bases). Per germline, CDR1 KGHDR and CDR2 SFDVKD. The CDR3 consists of 14 residues. V lost 2 bases and J lost 6, with 11 bases in between. As DNA, the CDR3 is TGTGCCACCAGTGATTCGGCAGGGCCGGATACGCAGTATTTT. Translation: CATSDSAGPDTQYF.

The rearrangement joins TRBV4-3 to TRBJ2-1; TRBD1 matches at 7 bases. V shed 5 bases and J 5 bases; nucleotides not matched to a gene: 6. The length of the CDR3 is 14 residues. Looked up from germline, CDR1 is LGHNA and CDR2 is YSLEER. In nucleotides, the CDR3 is TGCGCCAGCAGCGTACAGGGGATGGACAATGAGCAGTTCTTC. It is translated as CASSVQGMDNEQFF.

The chain employs TRBV28 and TRBJ1-4, with TRBD1 identical over 7 bases. The V segment lost 5 bases and the J segment 2 bases; nucleotides outside the gene matches: 5. This CDR3 region has 15 residues. Germline CDR1 and CDR2: MDHEN and SYDVKM. The CDR3 protein is CASSPTGVTNEKLFF. The DNA of the CDR3 is TGTGCCAGCAGTCCCACAGGGGTGACTAATGAAAAACTGTTTTTT.

The gene calls are TRBV24-1 and TRBJ2-5, with 9 bases fitting TRBD2. J was trimmed by 1 base and V by 2 bases; bases with no gene match: 4. CDR3 size: 16 residues. The germline V gene encodes CDR1 KGHDR and CDR2 SFDVKD. In DNA form, the CDR3 reads TGTGCCACCAGTGATTCCGCGCGGGGGGGCCAAGAGACCCAGTACTTC. Protein sequence: CATSDSARGGQETQYF.

The chain joins TRBV28 to TRBJ1-4; D is possibly TRBD1 (6 bases). Germline CDR1 MDHEN, CDR2 SYDVKM. V lost 3 bases, J lost 7 bases, and 15 bases lay in between. The CDR3 totals 15 residues. The CDR3 DNA follows: TGTGCCAGCAGTTTCCCGAGACAGGCTGGTGAAAAACTGTTTTTT. It encodes CASSFPRQAGEKLFF.

CDR3 region: CASSELGGLGTEAFF. DNA for the CDR3: TGTGCCAGCAGTGAATTAGGAGGGTTGGGCACTGAAGCTTTCTTT. The J gene is TRBJ1-1, the V gene TRBV25-1; the D is unclear. Trimming removed 1 base from V and 4 bases from J, with 13 bases in between. Per the germline V gene, CDR1 is MGHDK and CDR2 is SYGVNS. The CDR3 totals 15 residues.

The gene calls are TRBV5-4 and TRBJ1-1; no reliable D call. CDR3 length: 15 residues. The germline gives CDR1 SGHNT, CDR2 YYREEE (reference sequence). V lost 0 bases and J 0 bases, leaving 9 bases between the germline ends. This CDR3 is CASSLGATMNTEAFF. The CDR3 bases are TGTGCCAGCAGCTTGGGCGCAACTATGAACACTGAAGCTTTCTTT.

The rearrangement joins TRBV5-1 to TRBJ1-2; 8 bases align to TRBD1. Looked up from germline, CDR1 is SGHRS and CDR2 is YFSETQ. The CDR3 runs 16 residues. Unmatched junction bases numbered 13, after V lost 2 bases and J lost 7 bases. In nucleotides, the CDR3 is TGCGCCAGCAGCTTAGGGGGACAGGACCCCCCCTCTGGCTACACCTTC. Residues: CASSLGGQDPPSGYTF.

The J gene is TRBJ1-2, the V gene TRBV7-6, with 7 positions matching TRBD1. The length of the CDR3 is 16 residues. Looked up from germline, CDR1 is SGHVS and CDR2 is FNYEAQ. J lost 4 bases, V lost 5 bases, and 13 bases had no gene match. CDR3 residues: CASSEDSWTGSYGYTF. The CDR3, as DNA: TGTGCCAGCAGCGAAGACTCCTGGACAGGCAGCTATGGCTACACCTTC.

In this sample, this clone turned up a few times. The chain couples TRBV7-3 to TRBJ2-7; TRBD1 matches at 8 bases. The germline V gene encodes CDR1 SGHTA and CDR2 FQGTGA. This CDR3 is built from 15 residues. Losses at the gene ends were 5 bases for V and 2 bases for J; bases not matched to a gene: 8. CDR3 nucleotide sequence: TGTGCCAGCAGCATCGGACAGGGCACCCCCTACGAGCAGTACTTC. It specifies CASSIGQGTPYEQYF. Supplemented by reference TRBV7-3 and TRBJ2-7, the full variable domain reads GAGVSQTPSNKVTEKGKYVELRCDPISGHTALYWYRQSLGQGPEFLIYFQGTGAADDSGLPNDRFFAVRPEGSVSTLKIQRTERGDSAVYLCASSIGQGTPYEQYFGPGTRLTVT.